This T cell receptor (beta chain) derives from a study of graft-versus-host responses after intestinal transplantation. Graft specimens yielded both intraepithelial and lamina propria lymphocytes. In germline, CDR1 is SGHDT, CDR2 YYEEEE. CDR3 size: 16 residues. Trimming left V 2 bases short and J 1 base short, with 15 bases between. The table lists this clone with a count of one. Its antigen is undetermined. Study findings and constraints: Detection of GvH clones occurred in recipient marrow, and some had their first appearance in ileum or blood.

Profiling relied on immunoSEQ multiplex PCR, and the TCRdb table lists in-frame clones only, not all of them. In the table there are some 66,000 clones, about 89% of which are singletons. This chain connects TRBV5-6 to TRBJ1-2, with D unclear. Sequencing was performed on ileum tissue, taken 350 to 400 days after transplant. This receptor was taken from a human patient who received an intestinal transplant, so some T cells may come from the graft donor. This CDR3 is CASSLIADNLNYGYTF. The CDR3 DNA is TGTGCCAGCAGCTTAATTGCCGATAATCTTAACTATGGCTACACCTTC.